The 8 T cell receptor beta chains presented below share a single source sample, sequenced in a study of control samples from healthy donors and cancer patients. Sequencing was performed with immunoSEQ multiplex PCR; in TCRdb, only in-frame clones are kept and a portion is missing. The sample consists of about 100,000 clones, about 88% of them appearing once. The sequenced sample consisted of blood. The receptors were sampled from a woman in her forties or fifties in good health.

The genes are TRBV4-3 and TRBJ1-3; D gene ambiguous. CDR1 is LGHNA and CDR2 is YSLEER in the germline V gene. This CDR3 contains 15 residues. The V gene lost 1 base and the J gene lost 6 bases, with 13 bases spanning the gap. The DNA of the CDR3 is TGCGCCAGCAGCCAAGGTTCGGCAGTTCTAAACACCATATATTTT. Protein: CASSQGSAVLNTIYF.

CDR3: CASSSIAGELFF. The CDR3 DNA is TGCGCCAGCAGCTCAATTGCCGGGGAGCTGTTTTTT. The chain couples TRBV4-3 to TRBJ2-2; unclear D gene. The CDR3 is 12 amino acids. Germline lookup yields CDR1 LGHNA and CDR2 YSLEER. Trimming removed 5 bases at V and 6 bases at J, with 7 bases between.

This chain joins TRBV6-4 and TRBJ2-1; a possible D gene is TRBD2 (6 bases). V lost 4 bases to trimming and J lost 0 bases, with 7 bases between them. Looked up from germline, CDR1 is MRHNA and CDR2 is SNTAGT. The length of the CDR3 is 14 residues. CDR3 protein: CASSVEGSYNEQFF. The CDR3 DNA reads TGTGCCAGCAGTGTGGAGGGCTCCTACAATGAGCAGTTCTTC.

The CDR3 sequence is CASSILQGRYSYEQYF. The CDR3 bases are TGTGCCAGCAGTATTTTACAGGGGCGATACTCCTACGAGCAGTACTTC. The chain recombines TRBV6-2 or TRBV6-3 with TRBJ2-7, with 7 bases lining up with TRBD1. This CDR3 spans 16 amino acids. In germline, CDR1 is MNHEY, CDR2 SVGEGT. With 5 bases clipped from V and 0 bases from J, the junction kept 10 bases outside the gene matches.

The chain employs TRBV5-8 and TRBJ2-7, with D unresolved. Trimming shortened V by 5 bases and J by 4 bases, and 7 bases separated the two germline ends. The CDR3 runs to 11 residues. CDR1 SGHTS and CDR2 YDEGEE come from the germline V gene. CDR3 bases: TGTGCCAGCAGAGGAGCTTACGAGCAGTACGTC. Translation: CASRGAYEQYV.

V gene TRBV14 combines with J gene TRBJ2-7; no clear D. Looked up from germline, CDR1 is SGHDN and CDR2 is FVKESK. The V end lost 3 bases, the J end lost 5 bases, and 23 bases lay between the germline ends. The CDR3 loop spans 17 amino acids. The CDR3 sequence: CASSQSLTGENWDEQYV. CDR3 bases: TGTGCCAGCAGCCAGTCCTTAACTGGGGAAAATTGGGACGAGCAGTACGTC.

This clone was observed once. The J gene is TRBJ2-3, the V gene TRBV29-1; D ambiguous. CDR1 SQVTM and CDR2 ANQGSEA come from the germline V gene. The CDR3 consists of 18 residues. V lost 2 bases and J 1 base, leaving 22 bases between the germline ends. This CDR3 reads CSVEKAITFLGRTDTQYF. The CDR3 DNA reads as TGCAGCGTTGAAAAGGCGATCACCTTCCTAGGGCGCACAGATACGCAGTATTTT.

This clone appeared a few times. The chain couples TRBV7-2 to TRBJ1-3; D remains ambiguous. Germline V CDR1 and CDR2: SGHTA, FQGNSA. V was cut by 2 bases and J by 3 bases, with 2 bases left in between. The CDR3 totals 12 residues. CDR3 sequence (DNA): TGTGCCAGCAGCTTAAATGGAAACACCATATATTTT. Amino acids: CASSLNGNTIYF. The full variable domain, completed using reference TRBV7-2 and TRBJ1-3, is GAGVSQSPSNKVTEKGKDVELRCDPISGHTALYWYRQSLGQGLEFLIYFQGNSAPDKSGLPSDRFSAERTGGSVSTLTIQRTQQEDSAVYLCASSLNGNTIYFGEGSWLTVV.